This is a list of T cell receptor beta chains from one sample in a study of blood T cells in healthy people across ages. TCRdb re-analysed the 5' RACE reads in MiXCR, keeping a single row per CDR3 protein. The sample includes 1.5 million to 2 million distinct CDR3 sequences, over 25% of them seen just once. Material for sequencing was blood. The receptors stem from a woman aged 30 to 39 in good health. CDR3s include the opening cysteine and the closing phenylalanine or tryptophan. Fields, in order: D gene, J gene, V gene, clone size, CDR3 length, CDR3 DNA, CDR3 protein. D genes are given only for firm matches. Clone size, where shown, is once, few, many, or a class for clones that have expanded.

d_call: -
j_call: TRBJ2-5
v_call: TRBV29-1
clone_size: many
cdr3_length: 13
cdr3_nt: TGCAGCTTTCGAAACAGGGCAGGAGAGACCCAGTACTTC
cdr3_aa: CSFRNRAGETQYF

d_call: TRBD1
j_call: TRBJ1-3
v_call: TRBV28
clone_size: -
cdr3_length: 14
cdr3_nt: TGTGCCAGCAGTTTGCTGGGACAGAGAAACACCATATATTTT
cdr3_aa: CASSLLGQRNTIYF

d_call: TRBD2
j_call: TRBJ2-7
v_call: TRBV10-3
clone_size: -
cdr3_length: 16
cdr3_nt: TGTGCCATCAGTGACTCCGGGACTAGCGGGACCTACGAGCAGTACTTC
cdr3_aa: CAISDSGTSGTYEQYF

d_call: TRBD2
j_call: TRBJ2-1
v_call: TRBV20-1
clone_size: -
cdr3_length: 13
cdr3_nt: TGCAGTGCTAGATTTGCGGGGGGGAATGAGCAGTTCTTC
cdr3_aa: CSARFAGGNEQFF

d_call: TRBD1
j_call: TRBJ2-7
v_call: TRBV12-3/TRBV12-4
clone_size: -
cdr3_length: 14
cdr3_nt: TGTGCCAGCAGGCCCGGGACAGGGCCCCGCGAGCAGTACTTC
cdr3_aa: CASRPGTGPREQYF

d_call: TRBD1
j_call: TRBJ2-3
v_call: TRBV5-1
clone_size: -
cdr3_length: 14
cdr3_nt: TGCGCCAGCAAAGCAGGGGGTGAACCAGATACGCAGTATTTT
cdr3_aa: CASKAGGEPDTQYF

d_call: -
j_call: TRBJ1-2
v_call: TRBV10-3
clone_size: many
cdr3_length: 16
cdr3_nt: TGTGCCATCAGTGAGTCGGTCGGAGGGAATATAGTCGGCTACACCTTC
cdr3_aa: CAISESVGGNIVGYTF

d_call: TRBD2
j_call: TRBJ2-7
v_call: TRBV11-2
clone_size: -
cdr3_length: 14
cdr3_nt: TGTGCCGGCAGCTCGCTTATAGCGGGAGGCGAGCAGTACTTC
cdr3_aa: CAGSSLIAGGEQYF

d_call: TRBD2
j_call: TRBJ2-4
v_call: TRBV6-1
clone_size: -
cdr3_length: 15
cdr3_nt: TGTGCCAGCAGGCCAAGCGGGGGCTGGGGAGACATTCAGTACTTC
cdr3_aa: CASRPSGGWGDIQYF

d_call: -
j_call: TRBJ1-4
v_call: TRBV7-2
clone_size: -
cdr3_length: 14
cdr3_nt: TGTGCCAGCAGCGTACAGACAACTAATGAAAAACTGTTTTTT
cdr3_aa: CASSVQTTNEKLFF

d_call: TRBD1
j_call: TRBJ1-4
v_call: TRBV11-1
clone_size: -
cdr3_length: 14
cdr3_nt: TGTGCCAGCAGCTTAGAGGGGGCGACGCGGAAACTGTTTTTT
cdr3_aa: CASSLEGATRKLFF

d_call: -
j_call: TRBJ2-3
v_call: TRBV7-6
clone_size: -
cdr3_length: 15
cdr3_nt: TGTGCCAGCAGCTTAGCAGTTGCTCGGACAGATACGCAGTATTTT
cdr3_aa: CASSLAVARTDTQYF

d_call: -
j_call: TRBJ2-3
v_call: TRBV20-1
clone_size: few
cdr3_length: 13
cdr3_nt: TGCAGTGCTAGAGACTACTCCACAGATGCGCAGTATTTT
cdr3_aa: CSARDYSTDAQYF

d_call: -
j_call: TRBJ2-3
v_call: TRBV10-1
clone_size: few
cdr3_length: 15
cdr3_nt: TGCGCCAGCAGTAAGAGACCCGCTAGCACAGATACGCAGTATTTT
cdr3_aa: CASSKRPASTDTQYF

d_call: -
j_call: TRBJ2-7
v_call: TRBV4-1
clone_size: -
cdr3_length: 15
cdr3_nt: TGCGCCAGCAGCCAAGTGGCGGCCCCTTCCTACGAGCAGTACTTC
cdr3_aa: CASSQVAAPSYEQYF

d_call: -
j_call: TRBJ2-1
v_call: TRBV7-9
clone_size: -
cdr3_length: 15
cdr3_nt: TGTGCCAGCAGAGACGGGAGGGACAGTACAAATGAGCAGTTCTTC
cdr3_aa: CASRDGRDSTNEQFF

d_call: TRBD1
j_call: TRBJ1-2
v_call: TRBV6-1
clone_size: -
cdr3_length: 14
cdr3_nt: TGTGCCAGCAGGGGGACAGGGCTGGGCTATGGCTACACCTTC
cdr3_aa: CASRGTGLGYGYTF

d_call: -
j_call: TRBJ1-2
v_call: TRBV5-6
clone_size: -
cdr3_length: 13
cdr3_nt: TGTGCCAGCAGCTTCCCCCAAGATCATGGCTACACCTTC
cdr3_aa: CASSFPQDHGYTF

d_call: TRBD1
j_call: TRBJ2-7
v_call: TRBV20-1
clone_size: few
cdr3_length: 17
cdr3_nt: TGTAGTGCTAGAGGAGGGACAGGGTGGTACCCCTACTACGAGCAGTACTTC
cdr3_aa: CSARGGTGWYPYYEQYF

d_call: TRBD1
j_call: TRBJ1-2
v_call: TRBV12-3/TRBV12-4
clone_size: -
cdr3_length: 14
cdr3_nt: TGTGCCAGCAGTTCGGGACAGGGTATAGGCGGCTACACCTTC
cdr3_aa: CASSSGQGIGGYTF

d_call: TRBD2
j_call: TRBJ2-1
v_call: TRBV20-1
clone_size: -
cdr3_length: 15
cdr3_nt: TGCAGTGCTAGACCGAGCGGGAGGGCTATAGGGGAGCAGTTCTTC
cdr3_aa: CSARPSGRAIGEQFF

d_call: -
j_call: TRBJ1-6
v_call: TRBV3-1
clone_size: -
cdr3_length: 14
cdr3_nt: TGTGCCAGCAGCCAATCCTCGGCTAATTCACCCCTCCACTTT
cdr3_aa: CASSQSSANSPLHF

d_call: -
j_call: TRBJ1-1
v_call: TRBV28
clone_size: -
cdr3_length: 14
cdr3_nt: TGTGCCAGCAGTTTATCAGGGGAGAGGACTGAAGCTTTCTTT
cdr3_aa: CASSLSGERTEAFF

d_call: -
j_call: TRBJ2-1
v_call: TRBV6-2/TRBV6-3
clone_size: -
cdr3_length: 16
cdr3_nt: TGTGCCAGCAGTAGACAGGCGACAGTCCCCTACAATGAGCAGTTCTTC
cdr3_aa: CASSRQATVPYNEQFF

d_call: TRBD1
j_call: TRBJ2-6
v_call: TRBV18
clone_size: -
cdr3_length: 17
cdr3_nt: TGTGCCAGCTCACCCCCGACAGGGGCGTCTGGGGCCAACGTCCTGACTTTC
cdr3_aa: CASSPPTGASGANVLTF

d_call: -
j_call: TRBJ2-1
v_call: TRBV7-2
clone_size: many
cdr3_length: 15
cdr3_nt: TGTGCCAGCAGCTTTAGCACTAGCCGGTACAATGAGCAGTTCTTC
cdr3_aa: CASSFSTSRYNEQFF

d_call: -
j_call: TRBJ2-4
v_call: TRBV11-2
clone_size: -
cdr3_length: 13
cdr3_nt: TGTGCCAGCTGCTTAGAACACCTTAAAATTCAGTACTTC
cdr3_aa: CASCLEHLKIQYF

d_call: -
j_call: TRBJ2-1
v_call: TRBV9
clone_size: -
cdr3_length: 14
cdr3_nt: TGTGCCAGCAGCAGAGCAACGGGGGCGGATGAGCAGTTCTTC
cdr3_aa: CASSRATGADEQFF

d_call: TRBD1
j_call: TRBJ1-4
v_call: TRBV12-3/TRBV12-4
clone_size: many
cdr3_length: 15
cdr3_nt: TGTGCCAGCAGGAAAGACGGGACAGGCAATGAAAAACTGTTTTTT
cdr3_aa: CASRKDGTGNEKLFF

d_call: -
j_call: TRBJ1-2
v_call: TRBV10-2
clone_size: many
cdr3_length: 13
cdr3_nt: TGCGCCAGCAGTAGAGGGATCGGCTATGGCTACACCTTC
cdr3_aa: CASSRGIGYGYTF

d_call: -
j_call: TRBJ2-7
v_call: TRBV20-1
clone_size: -
cdr3_length: 14
cdr3_nt: TGCAGTGCCCCCATTCCAGGCAGATCCTACGAGCAGTACTTC
cdr3_aa: CSAPIPGRSYEQYF